This is a list of T cell receptor beta chains from one sample in a study of cytomegalovirus exposure and HLA in healthy donors. TCRdb's table, derived via immunoSEQ multiplex PCR, lists solely in-frame clones and lacks some. The data show approximately 120,000 clones, 76% seen once. Sequenced sample: PBMCs. The source of these receptors is a man aged 50 to 60 in good health and CMV-seronegative. The CDR3 runs from the conserved cysteine through the conserved F or W. Fields, in order: CDR3 protein, CDR3 DNA, V gene, clone size, J gene, D gene. A D gene is named only where the DNA matches it firmly. Rows may omit the clone size; those that give it use once, few, many or a size class.

CASSSQGGGNTIYF TGCGCCAGCAGCTCACAGGGGGGTGGAAACACCATATATTTT TRBV5-1 . TRBJ1-3 TRBD1
CAISESGTANYGYTF TGTGCCATCAGTGAGTCCGGGACAGCTAACTATGGCTACACCTTC TRBV10-3 . TRBJ1-2 TRBD1
CASSQESGGIEAFF TGCGCCAGCAGCCAAGAATCGGGGGGGATTGAAGCTTTCTTT TRBV4-3 . TRBJ1-1 .
CASSSMNTEAFF TGTGCCAGCTCATCCATGAACACTGAAGCTTTCTTT TRBV18 . TRBJ1-1 .
CASKPDPQGTYEQYF TGTGCCAGCAAACCTGACCCACAGGGTACCTACGAGCAGTACTTC TRBV2 once TRBJ2-7 .
CASSLGPGGNTEAFF TGTGCCAGCAGCTTAGGGCCCGGGGGGAACACTGAAGCTTTCTTT TRBV7-8 few TRBJ1-1 .
CASRPTGNRYEQYF TGTGCCAGCAGACCGACAGGGAATCGCTACGAGCAGTACTTC TRBV28 . TRBJ2-7 TRBD1
CASMTGGGHTDTQYF TGTGCCAGCATGACCGGCGGGGGTCACACAGATACGCAGTATTTT TRBV7-9 few TRBJ2-3 TRBD2
CASSSAVGANVLTF TGTGCCAGCAGCTCCGCAGTCGGGGCCAACGTCCTGACTTTC TRBV5-6 . TRBJ2-6 .
CASSLGWSFGNTIYF TGTGCCAGCAGCTTGGGTTGGAGCTTTGGAAACACCATATATTTT TRBV7-2 . TRBJ1-3 .
CASSTEGRGAVNEQFF TGCGCCAGCAGCACCGAGGGACGGGGGGCGGTAAATGAGCAGTTCTTC TRBV5-1 . TRBJ2-1 .
CASNSLAGTGEVRPQHF TGTGCCAGCAATTCCTTAGCCGGGACAGGGGAGGTTCGGCCCCAGCATTTT TRBV28 few TRBJ1-5 TRBD1
CASRGTWANYGYTF TGTGCCAGCAGGGGGACATGGGCTAACTATGGCTACACCTTC TRBV2 . TRBJ1-2 .
CASSLPRGTEQFF TGTGCCAGCAGCCTTCCCCGGGGTACGGAGCAGTTCTTC TRBV5-6 . TRBJ2-1 .
CASRHRSGANVLTF TGTGCCAGCCGACACAGGTCCGGGGCCAACGTCCTGACTTTC TRBV19 . TRBJ2-6 .
CATRGTGNQPQHF TGTGCCACAAGGGGAACGGGCAATCAGCCCCAGCATTTT TRBV10-3 . TRBJ1-5 .
CASRTATSGDYNEQFF TGTGCCAGCAGGACAGCCACTAGCGGGGACTACAATGAGCAGTTCTTC TRBV28 once TRBJ2-1 TRBD2
CASKRENEKLFF TGCGCCAGCAAACGGGAGAATGAAAAACTGTTTTTT TRBV5-1 . TRBJ1-4 .
CASSQDRFGRAGAGELFF TGCGCCAGCAGCCAAGATCGATTTGGTCGAGCGGGCGCCGGGGAGCTGTTTTTT TRBV4-3 once TRBJ2-2 .
CASSPTASFEQFF TGTGCCAGCAGCCCCACGGCTAGCTTTGAGCAGTTCTTC TRBV9 . TRBJ2-1 .
CASSSPGGSGYNEQFF TGTGCCAGCAGCTCCCCCGGGGGATCGGGGTACAATGAGCAGTTCTTC TRBV7-2 . TRBJ2-1 .
CASSTRLAGVDEQYF TGTGCCAGCAGCACACGACTAGCGGGGGTCGACGAGCAGTACTTC TRBV7-3 . TRBJ2-7 TRBD2
CASSLSSGEETQYF TGTGCCAGCAGCTTATCCAGCGGGGAAGAGACCCAGTACTTC TRBV7-9 . TRBJ2-5 TRBD2
CASGVDTNYGYTF TGTGCTAGTGGCGTGGACACGAACTATGGCTACACCTTC TRBV12-5 . TRBJ1-2 .
CASSGGQGNTEAFF TGTGCCAGCAGCGGAGGACAGGGGAACACTGAAGCTTTCTTT TRBV7-6 . TRBJ1-1 TRBD1
CASSIGGEGGETQYF TGTGCCAGTAGTATAGGTGGGGAGGGGGGAGAGACCCAGTACTTC TRBV19 . TRBJ2-5 .
CASSHPGGMALHF TGCGCCAGCAGCCACCCCGGGGGAATGGCCCTCCACTTT TRBV4-1 once TRBJ1-6 .
CSVRGGSNEKLFF TGCAGCGTGCGAGGGGGCAGTAATGAAAAACTGTTTTTT TRBV29-1 . TRBJ1-4 TRBD1
CASSAYPSGGHGYTF TGTGCCAGCAGCGCCTACCCTTCAGGGGGTCACGGCTACACCTTC TRBV9 . TRBJ1-2 TRBD1
CASSVQGLESNQPQHF TGTGCCAGCAGCGTACAGGGCCTGGAGAGCAATCAGCCCCAGCATTTT TRBV2 . TRBJ1-5 .
CASSLGDIQYEQFF TGCGCCAGCAGCTTGGGGGACATCCAGTATGAGCAGTTCTTC TRBV5-1 few TRBJ2-1 .
CSVGTGSGQPQHF TGCAGCGTCGGGACAGGGAGTGGACAGCCCCAGCATTTT TRBV29-1 . TRBJ1-5 TRBD1
CASSDSGGNSYEQYF TGTGCCAGTAGTGATAGCGGGGGAAACTCCTACGAGCAGTACTTC TRBV19 . TRBJ2-7 TRBD2
CSARQNYGYTF TGCAGTGCGCGACAGAACTATGGCTACACCTTC TRBV20-1 . TRBJ1-2 .
CASTLKTSGGNEQFF TGTGCCAGTACCTTAAAGACTAGCGGGGGTAATGAGCAGTTCTTC TRBV19 . TRBJ2-1 TRBD2
CASSNRVGYGYTF TGTGCCAGCAGCAACAGGGTGGGCTATGGCTACACCTTC TRBV7-2 . TRBJ1-2 .
CASSLSVGQGTFF . TRBV5-1 . TRBJ1-1 .
CASSPQGTSGGMPYQETQYF TGTGCCAGTAGTCCCCAAGGGACTAGCGGGGGGATGCCGTACCAAGAGACCCAGTACTTC TRBV19 few TRBJ2-5 TRBD2
CASSLGERGGGDTQYF TGTGCCAGCAGCTTAGGGGAGCGGGGGGGCGGAGATACGCAGTATTTT TRBV7-2 . TRBJ2-3 TRBD2
CASRIRGDTEAFF TGTGCCAGCAGAATCAGGGGGGACACTGAAGCTTTCTTT TRBV2 . TRBJ1-1 TRBD1
CASRSETSVPDTQYF TGTGCCAGTAGGTCCGAGACTAGCGTCCCAGATACGCAGTATTTT TRBV19 . TRBJ2-3 TRBD2
CASSLQRTGEAFF TGTGCCAGCAGCTTACAGAGAACGGGGGAAGCTTTCTTT TRBV7-9 . TRBJ1-1 .
CASSRNGLAGNTDTQYF TGCGCCAGCAGCCGAAATGGACTAGCGGGGAACACAGATACGCAGTATTTT TRBV4-1 . TRBJ2-3 TRBD2
CASTVRGDEDTEAFF TGTGCCAGTACGGTCAGGGGCGATGAAGACACTGAAGCTTTCTTT TRBV19 . TRBJ1-1 .
CASNSGGEETQYF TGCGCCAGCAATAGCGGGGGGGAGGAGACCCAGTACTTC TRBV5-1 . TRBJ2-5 TRBD2
CSAGTGGGEKLFF TGCAGCGCAGGGACAGGGGGCGGTGAAAAACTGTTTTTT TRBV29-1 . TRBJ1-4 TRBD1
CASSIGLAGNANTGELFF TGTGCCAGTAGTATTGGGCTAGCGGGAAATGCGAACACCGGGGAGCTGTTTTTT TRBV19 . TRBJ2-2 TRBD2